This is a list of T cell receptor beta chains from one sample in a study of OX40 agonist ivuxolimab in advanced cancers. The repertoire was sequenced with immunoSEQ multiplex PCR; TCRdb's copy has only in-frame clones and lacks some. The table shows some 87,000 clones, with around 90% occurring only once. The material sequenced was CD4+ or CD8+ T cells sorted from blood, taken in a trial of the OX40 agonist ivuxolimab. The receptors stem from an adult with an advanced solid tumor such as melanoma, head and neck, liver or kidney cancer. Both conserved end residues are part of each CDR3. D genes are given only for firm matches. Clone size appears in some rows only: once, few, many, or a class for an expanded clone.

j_call	v_call	clone_size	d_call	cdr3_nt	cdr3_aa
TRBJ2-1	TRBV7-6	.	.	TGTGCCAGCAGCCTAAGGAATGAGCAGTTCTTC	CASSLRNEQFF
TRBJ2-7	TRBV5-1	.	TRBD1	TGCGCCAGCAGCTTGGGAGGGGGCGGGGAGCAGTACTTC	CASSLGGGGEQYF
TRBJ2-7	TRBV2	.	.	TGTGCCAGCAGTGAGGGCCCGAAATACTACGAGCAGTACTTC	CASSEGPKYYEQYF
TRBJ2-7	TRBV10-3	.	.	TGTGCCATCAGCGGGTCTCCCTCCTACGAGCAGTACTTC	CAISGSPSYEQYF
TRBJ1-4	TRBV30	.	.	TGTGCCTGGAGTACCGGGTGGGGAAATGAAAAACTGTTTTTT	CAWSTGWGNEKLFF
TRBJ2-3	TRBV19	.	TRBD2	TGTGCCAGTAGTATAGCAGCGGGGTCACAGTATTTT	CASSIAAGSQYF
TRBJ1-4	TRBV28	.	TRBD1	TGTGCCAGCGACAGGGGGCGTGAAAAACTGTTTTTT	CASDRGREKLFF
TRBJ2-1	TRBV5-1	.	.	TGCGCCAGCAGCTACTGGACCGACGAAGCCAACAATGAGCAGTTCTTC	CASSYWTDEANNEQFF
TRBJ2-7	TRBV27	.	TRBD2	TGTGCCAGCAGCCCTAGGGGGTGGGCTAGCGGGAGGCCTGCCTACGAGCAGTACTTC	CASSPRGWASGRPAYEQYF
TRBJ2-3	TRBV5-4	.	.	TGTGCCAGCAGCGGGGGCCGACCGAGCACAGATACGCAGTATTTT	CASSGGRPSTDTQYF
TRBJ2-7	TRBV7-9	few	.	TGTGCCAGCAGCTTAAATGGACTCAACGAGCAGTACTTC	CASSLNGLNEQYF
TRBJ1-5	TRBV7-8	few	.	TGTGCCAGCAGCCTAGGACACCGCAATCAGCCCCAGCATTTT	CASSLGHRNQPQHF
TRBJ2-4	TRBV5-1	.	.	TGCGCCAGCAGCCCGAGGGGTGGGGGCGAGAGGAACATTCAGTACTTC	CASSPRGGGERNIQYF
TRBJ1-2	TRBV19	.	.	TGTGCCAGTAGTATTCAGGGTCTCAATAGTAATGGCTACACCTTC	CASSIQGLNSNGYTF
TRBJ1-2	TRBV7-9	.	TRBD1	TGTGCCAGCAGCTTGGCGGACAGGGGGAGCTATGGCTACACCTTC	CASSLADRGSYGYTF
TRBJ1-1	TRBV6-1	once	TRBD1	TGTGCCAGCAGTCATTCCGCGGACAGGCCGTTAGCTTTCTTT	CASSHSADRPLAFF
TRBJ2-1	TRBV7-3	.	.	TGTGCCAGCAGCCCGACCTCGAGCTCCTACAATGAGCAGTTCTTC	CASSPTSSSYNEQFF
TRBJ1-1	TRBV27	.	TRBD1	TGTGCCACATCACCCTTGGACAGGGGCCCTGAAGCTTTCTTT	CATSPLDRGPEAFF
TRBJ2-3	TRBV27	.	.	TGTGCCAGCGCTGCGCCGACAGGTAGCACAGATACGCAGTATTTT	CASAAPTGSTDTQYF
TRBJ1-4	TRBV18	.	TRBD1	TGTGCCAGTACGACAGGGCCGGAAAAACTGTTTTTT	CASTTGPEKLFF
TRBJ2-5	TRBV18	.	.	TGTGCCAGCTCACCACAATATGGGGAGACCCAGTACTTC	CASSPQYGETQYF
TRBJ2-5	TRBV19	few	.	TGTGCCAGTAGTCCCGTCGGAGAGACCCAGTACTTC	CASSPVGETQYF
TRBJ2-7	TRBV29-1	.	.	TGCAGCGTTGGGGGGCAGGACTACGAGCAGTACTTC	CSVGGQDYEQYF
TRBJ2-3	TRBV5-1	.	.	TGCGCCAGCAGCTTGGACCGGGGCAGCACAGATACGCAGTATTTT	CASSLDRGSTDTQYF
TRBJ2-2	TRBV19	once	TRBD1	TGTGCCAGTAGTACCCGGACAGGAATCAATACCGGGGAGCTGTTTTTT	CASSTRTGINTGELFF
TRBJ2-7	TRBV5-6	once	TRBD1	TGTGCCAGCGCGGTTGACAGGGGTGTACACGAGCAGTACTTC	CASAVDRGVHEQYF
TRBJ2-3	TRBV18	few	.	TGTGCCAGTACCACTAGCACAGATACGCAGTATTTT	CASTTSTDTQYF
TRBJ2-3	TRBV7-2	.	TRBD1	TGTGCCAGCAGCTTACGACAGGGGGCTTATGGGACAGATACGCAGTATTTT	CASSLRQGAYGTDTQYF
TRBJ2-7	TRBV4-2	.	TRBD2	TGTGCCAGCAGCCAAGAGGAGCGGGAGGGCGTCGAGCAGTACTTC	CASSQEEREGVEQYF
TRBJ2-7	TRBV6-5	once	TRBD1	TGTGCCAGCGCCACCTACACAGGGGGCAGGAACGAGCAGTACTTC	CASATYTGGRNEQYF
TRBJ2-5	TRBV6-6	.	.	TGTGCCAGCAGTTACTCACAGGGAGGAGGAACGGAGACCCAGTACTTC	CASSYSQGGGTETQYF
TRBJ2-5	TRBV7-8	.	TRBD1	TGTGCCAGCAGAAACAGGGGCGGAGAGACCCAGTACTTC	CASRNRGGETQYF
TRBJ1-2	TRBV29-1	.	.	TGCAGCGTTGACGGGGCAGTCAACTATGGCTACACCTTC	CSVDGAVNYGYTF
TRBJ2-1	TRBV15	.	.	TGTGCCACCAGCAGCCCCTTTGGGGGGCTAATGTACAATGAGCAGTTCTTC	CATSSPFGGLMYNEQFF
TRBJ2-5	TRBV5-1	.	TRBD2	TGCGCCAGCAGCTCCACTAGCGGGAAAGGGGAGACCCAGTACTTC	CASSSTSGKGETQYF
TRBJ2-2	TRBV19	.	TRBD1	TGTGCCAGTAGGGGGGACAGCTTCACCGGGGAGCTGTTTTTT	CASRGDSFTGELFF
TRBJ2-7	TRBV5-1	.	TRBD2	TGCGCCAGCTCTACTAGCGGAGGCTCCTACGAGCAGTACTTC	CASSTSGGSYEQYF
TRBJ1-1	TRBV15	.	TRBD1	TGTGCCACCAGCAGAGGTCCCGTTCGGACAGGGGGCACTGAAGCTTTCTTT	CATSRGPVRTGGTEAFF
TRBJ2-7	TRBV4-1	.	TRBD2	TGCGCCAGCAGCCAATCGGCGTCTAGCGGGAGGGCCACCAACGAGCAGTACTTC	CASSQSASSGRATNEQYF
TRBJ1-1	TRBV5-1	.	.	TGCGCCAGCAGCTTGGAGGCGAACACTGAAGCTTTCTTT	CASSLEANTEAFF
TRBJ2-2	TRBV5-6	.	TRBD2	TGTGCCAGCAGCCCGACAGCGGGAGGGAACACCGGGGAGCTGTTTTTT	CASSPTAGGNTGELFF
TRBJ1-4	TRBV6-1	.	TRBD1	TGTGCCAGCACCCTGACGGGACAGGATTATGAAAAACTGTTTTTT	CASTLTGQDYEKLFF
TRBJ2-5	TRBV6-6	.	.	TGTGCCAGCACAGGGGCGGAGACCCAGTACTTC	CASTGAETQYF
TRBJ1-1	TRBV7-8	.	TRBD1	TGTGCCAGCAGCCTGGGACAGCTAGAGGACACTGAAGCTTTCTTT	CASSLGQLEDTEAFF